Below, 5 T cell receptor beta chains from the same sample are listed, as sequenced in a study of T-cell memory formation after mild COVID-19. TCRdb independently ran MiXCR on the 5' RACE reads; one entry per CDR3 protein. The table has a few hundred thousand distinct CDR3 sequences, around 15% seen once; the top ten hold approximately 20%. What was sequenced was PBMCs or a T cell subset sorted from them (not recorded which). Receptors originate from a man younger than 35 who had mild COVID-19 (a few samples of this study predate the infection). Cell type and time point are not known.

This clonotype turned up a few times. The chain combines TRBV5-1 with TRBJ2-5; no firm D call. CDR3 length: 14 amino acids. The V and J ends lost 2 bases and 4 bases respectively, with 12 bases between them. CDR1 and CDR2 from the germline V gene are SGHRS and YFSETQ. The CDR3 protein is CASSFWSPGETQYF. The CDR3 bases are TGCGCCAGCAGCTTTTGGTCCCCTGGAGAGACCCAGTACTTC. The variable domain in full, completed from reference TRBV5-1 and TRBJ2-5, reads KAGVTQTPRYLIKTRGQQVTLSCSPISGHRSVSWYQQTPGQGLQFLFEYFSETQRNKGNFPGRFSGRQFSNSRSEMNVSTLELGDSALYLCASSFWSPGETQYFGPGTRLLVL.

CDR3 nucleotides: TGTGCCAGCAGTTATGGGGTCCCCCAGAACACTGAAGCTTTCTTT. Protein sequence: CASSYGVPQNTEAFF. V and J are TRBV6-5 and TRBJ1-1, with D hard to call. Germline CDR1 MNHEY, CDR2 SVGAGI. The CDR3 consists of 15 residues. V dropped 3 bases and J dropped 1 base, with 12 bases sitting between them.

This clonotype was observed a handful of times. The genes are TRBV4-1 and TRBJ2-7, with TRBD1 identical over 10 bases. The CDR3 length is 15 residues. After removal of 1 base from V and 2 bases from J, the junction contained 2 bases not matched to a gene. The germline gives CDR1 MGHRA, CDR2 YSYEKL. Written as DNA, the CDR3 is TGCGCCAGCAGCCAAGGGACAGGGGGGGCCTACGAGCAGTACTTC. Translation gives CASSQGTGGAYEQYF.

This clonotype has a handful of counts. The rearrangement uses TRBV5-4 and TRBJ1-2; possible D gene TRBD1, 6 bases. Germline V gene data show CDR1 as SGHNT and CDR2 as YYREEE (reference sequence). Trimming cost V 4 bases and J 4 bases, with 20 bases left between them. The CDR3 is 16 amino acids. CDR3 residues: CASSPEGQPYVYGYTF. The CDR3 DNA reads as TGTGCCAGCAGCCCGGAAGGACAGCCTTACGTCTATGGCTACACCTTC.

The chain combines TRBV6-5 with TRBJ1-2, with 11 bases lining up with TRBD1. Germline-derived CDR1 and CDR2 are MNHEY and SVGAGI. The V segment lost 3 bases and the J segment 5 bases; nucleotides outside the gene matches: 8. This CDR3 region has 16 residues. The CDR3 loop is CASSYSGQGAWYGYTF. CDR3 coding DNA: TGTGCCAGCAGTTATTCCGGACAGGGGGCGTGGTATGGCTACACCTTC.